The 2 T cell receptor beta chains below all came from one sample that was sequenced in a study of blood T cell repertoires in COVID-19. Assay: immunoSEQ multiplex PCR; the TCRdb copy retains only in-frame clones and omits some. The table lists tens of thousands of clones, about four fifths of them singletons. The material sequenced was peripheral blood. The receptor source for this set is an elderly woman with active or convalescent COVID-19.

The chain combines TRBV4-3 with TRBJ2-2, with a tentative D call TRBD2 (5 bases). CDR1 is LGHNA and CDR2 is YSLEER in the germline V gene. CDR3 size: 14 residues. V lost 4 bases, J lost 2 bases, and 8 bases lay in between. The CDR3 sequence: CASSRRGNTGELFF. The CDR3 region has the DNA TGCGCCAGCAGCCGTCGGGGTAACACCGGGGAGCTGTTTTTT.

V and J are TRBV6-2 or TRBV6-3 and TRBJ1-2; 10 positions match TRBD1. CDR3 length: 14 residues. V was pared by 6 bases and J by 10 bases, with 11 bases of the junction left unmatched. Germline values: CDR1 MNHEY, CDR2 SVGEGT. The CDR3 nucleotides read TGTGCCAGCAGCCTACCGGGACAGGGGAATTACTACACCTTC. The encoded protein is CASSLPGQGNYYTF.